This entry describes one TCR beta chain. What it recognizes is unknown. The CDR3 covers 15 residues. Germline V gene lookup returns CDR1 SGHAT and CDR2 FQNNGV. Trimming pared 6 bases from V and 2 bases from J, leaving 14 bases between. This sample was included in a study of CD4+ T cells in melanoma. Study conclusions and caveats: A reported correlation linked neoantigen-specific CD4+ T cells to CD8+, macrophage and B cell function.

Assay used: immunoSEQ multiplex PCR; TCRdb lists only in-frame clones, some missing. Of fewer than 150,000 clones listed, around nine tenths are singletons. The TCR sequence derives from a human donor with melanoma. The chain uses TRBV11-2 and TRBJ2-1, with D maybe TRBD2 (6 bases). The CDR3 bases are TGTGCCAGCAGTTCAACGGGGGACCCCTACAATGAGCAGTTCTTC. Protein product: CASSSTGDPYNEQFF. Supplemented by reference TRBV11-2 and TRBJ2-1, the full variable domain reads EAGVAQSPRYKIIEKRQSVAFWCNPISGHATLYWYQQILGQGPKLLIQFQNNGVVDDSQLPKDRFSAERLKGVDSTLKIQPAKLEDSAVYLCASSSTGDPYNEQFFGPGTRLTVL.